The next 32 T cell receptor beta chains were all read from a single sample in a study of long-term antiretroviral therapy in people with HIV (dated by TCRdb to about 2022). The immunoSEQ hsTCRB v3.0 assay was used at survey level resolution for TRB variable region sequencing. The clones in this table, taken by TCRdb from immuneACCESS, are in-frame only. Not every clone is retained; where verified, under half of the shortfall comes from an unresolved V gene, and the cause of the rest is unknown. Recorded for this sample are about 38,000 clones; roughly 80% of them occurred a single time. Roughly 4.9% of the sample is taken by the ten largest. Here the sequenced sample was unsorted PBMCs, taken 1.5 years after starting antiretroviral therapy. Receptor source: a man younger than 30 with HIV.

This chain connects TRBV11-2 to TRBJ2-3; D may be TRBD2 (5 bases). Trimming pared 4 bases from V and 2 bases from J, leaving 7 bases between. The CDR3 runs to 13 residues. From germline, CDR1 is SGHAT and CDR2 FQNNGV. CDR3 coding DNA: TGTGCCAGCAGCTCGGGGTACACAGATACGCAGTATTTT. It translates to CASSSGYTDTQYF.

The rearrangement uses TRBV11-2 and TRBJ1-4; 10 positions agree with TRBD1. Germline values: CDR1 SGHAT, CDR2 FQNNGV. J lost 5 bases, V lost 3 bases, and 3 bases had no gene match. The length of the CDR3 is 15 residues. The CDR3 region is CASSLGDRGNEKLFF. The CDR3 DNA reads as TGTGCCAGCAGCTTGGGGGACAGGGGAAATGAAAAACTGTTTTTT.

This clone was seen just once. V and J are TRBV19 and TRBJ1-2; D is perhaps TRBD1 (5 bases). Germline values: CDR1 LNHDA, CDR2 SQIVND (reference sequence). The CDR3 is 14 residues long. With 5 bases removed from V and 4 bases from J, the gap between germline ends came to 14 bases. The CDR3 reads CASSFRQSPYGYTF. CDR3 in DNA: TGTGCCAGTAGTTTCCGACAGAGCCCCTATGGCTACACCTTC.

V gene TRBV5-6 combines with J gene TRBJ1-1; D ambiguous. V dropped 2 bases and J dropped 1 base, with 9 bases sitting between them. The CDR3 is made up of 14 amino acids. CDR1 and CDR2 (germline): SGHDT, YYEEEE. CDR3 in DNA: TGTGCCAGCAGCTTCCGGACGGGGAACACTGAAGCTTTCTTT. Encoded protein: CASSFRTGNTEAFF.

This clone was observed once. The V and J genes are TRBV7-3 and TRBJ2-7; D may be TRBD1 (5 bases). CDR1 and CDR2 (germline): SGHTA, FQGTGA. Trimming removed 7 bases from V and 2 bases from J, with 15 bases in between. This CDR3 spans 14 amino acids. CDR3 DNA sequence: TGTGCCAGCACCTCTCAGGGATGTCCCTACGAGCAGTACTTC. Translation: CASTSQGCPYEQYF.

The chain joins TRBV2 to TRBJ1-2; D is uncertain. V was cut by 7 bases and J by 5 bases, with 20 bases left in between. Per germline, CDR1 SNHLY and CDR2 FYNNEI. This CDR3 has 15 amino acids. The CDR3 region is CASTPSMGYLYGYTF. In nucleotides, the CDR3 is TGTGCCAGCACTCCCTCGATGGGGTATTTGTATGGCTACACCTTC. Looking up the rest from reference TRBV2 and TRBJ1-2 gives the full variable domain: EPEVTQTPSHQVTQMGQEVILRCVPISNHLYFYWYRQILGQKVEFLVSFYNNEISEKSEIFDDQFSVERPDGSNFTLKIRSTKLEDSAMYFCASTPSMGYLYGYTFGSGTRLTVV.

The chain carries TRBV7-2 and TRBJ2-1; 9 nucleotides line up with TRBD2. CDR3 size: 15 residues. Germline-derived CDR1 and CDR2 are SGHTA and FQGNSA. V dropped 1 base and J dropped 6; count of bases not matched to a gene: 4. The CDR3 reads CASSLEGGRGNEQFF. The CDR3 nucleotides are TGTGCCAGCAGCTTAGAAGGCGGGAGGGGCAATGAGCAGTTCTTC.

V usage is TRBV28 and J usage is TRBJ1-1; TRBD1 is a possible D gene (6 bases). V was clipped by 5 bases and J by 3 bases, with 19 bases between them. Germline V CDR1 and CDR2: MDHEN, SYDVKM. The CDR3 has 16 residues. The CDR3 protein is CASSPWRGAVDTEAFF. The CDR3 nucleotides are TGTGCCAGCAGTCCCTGGCGGGGGGCAGTTGACACTGAAGCTTTCTTT.

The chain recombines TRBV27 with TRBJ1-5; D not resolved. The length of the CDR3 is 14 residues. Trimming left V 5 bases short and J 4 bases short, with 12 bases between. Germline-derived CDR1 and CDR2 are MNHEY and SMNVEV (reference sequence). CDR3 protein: CASSPRAGNQPQHF. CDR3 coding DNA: TGTGCCAGCAGTCCCCGGGCCGGTAATCAGCCCCAGCATTTT.

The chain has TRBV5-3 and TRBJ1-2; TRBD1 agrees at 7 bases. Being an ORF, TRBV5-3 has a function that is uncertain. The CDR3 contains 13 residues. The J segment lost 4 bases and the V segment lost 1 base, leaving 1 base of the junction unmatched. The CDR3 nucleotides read TGTGCCAGAAGCTTGAACAGGGGCTATGGCTACACCTTC. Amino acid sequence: CARSLNRGYGYTF.

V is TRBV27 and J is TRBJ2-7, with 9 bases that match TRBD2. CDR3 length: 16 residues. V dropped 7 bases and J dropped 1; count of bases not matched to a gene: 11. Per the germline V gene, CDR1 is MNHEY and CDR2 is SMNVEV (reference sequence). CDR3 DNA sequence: TGTGCCAGCACCGCGGGAGGGAGGCCTGGGTCCTACGAGCAGTACTTC. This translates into CASTAGGRPGSYEQYF.

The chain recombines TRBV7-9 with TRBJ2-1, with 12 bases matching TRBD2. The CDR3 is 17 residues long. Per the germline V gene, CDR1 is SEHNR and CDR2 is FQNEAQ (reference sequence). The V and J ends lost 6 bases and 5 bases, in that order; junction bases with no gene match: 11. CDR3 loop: CASSSLVASGRDNEQFF. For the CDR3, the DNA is TGTGCCAGCAGTTCCCTGGTTGCTAGCGGGAGGGACAATGAGCAGTTCTTC. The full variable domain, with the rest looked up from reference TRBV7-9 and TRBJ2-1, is DTGVSQNPRHKITKRGQNVTFRCDPISEHNRLYWYRQTLGQGPEFLTYFQNEAQLEKSRLLSDRFSAERPKGSFSTLEIQRTEQGDSAMYLCASSSLVASGRDNEQFFGPGTRLTVL.

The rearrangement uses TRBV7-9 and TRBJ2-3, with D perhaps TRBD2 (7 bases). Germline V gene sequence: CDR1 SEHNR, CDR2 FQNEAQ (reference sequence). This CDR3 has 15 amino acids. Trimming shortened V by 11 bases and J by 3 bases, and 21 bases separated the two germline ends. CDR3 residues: CAAGHNSGGTDTQYF. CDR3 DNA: TGTGCCGCGGGACATAATTCCGGGGGGACAGATACGCAGTATTTT. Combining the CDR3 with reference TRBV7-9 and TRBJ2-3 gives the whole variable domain DTGVSQNPRHKITKRGQNVTFRCDPISEHNRLYWYRQTLGQGPEFLTYFQNEAQLEKSRLLSDRFSAERPKGSFSTLEIQRTEQGDSAMYLCAAGHNSGGTDTQYFGPGTRLTVL.

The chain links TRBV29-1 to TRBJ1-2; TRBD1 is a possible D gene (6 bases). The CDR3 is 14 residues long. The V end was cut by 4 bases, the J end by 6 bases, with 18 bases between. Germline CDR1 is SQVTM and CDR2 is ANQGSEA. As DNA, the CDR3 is TGCAGCGTTGCTGGGTCAGGGGCCCTCAATGGCTACACCTTC. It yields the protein CSVAGSGALNGYTF.

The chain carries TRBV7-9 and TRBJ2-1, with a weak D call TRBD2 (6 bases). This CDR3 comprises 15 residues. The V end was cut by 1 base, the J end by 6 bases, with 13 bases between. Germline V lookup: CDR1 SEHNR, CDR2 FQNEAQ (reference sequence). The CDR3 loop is CASSLVGGVGNEQFF. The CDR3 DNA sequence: TGTGCCAGCAGCTTAGTGGGCGGGGTGGGCAATGAGCAGTTCTTC.

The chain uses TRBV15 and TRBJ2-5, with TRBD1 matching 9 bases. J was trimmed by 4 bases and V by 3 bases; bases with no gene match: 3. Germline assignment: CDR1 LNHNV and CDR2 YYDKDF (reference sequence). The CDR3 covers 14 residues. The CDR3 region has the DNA TGTGCCACCAGCAGCGACAGGGGGGTAGAGACCCAGTACTTC. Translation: CATSSDRGVETQYF.

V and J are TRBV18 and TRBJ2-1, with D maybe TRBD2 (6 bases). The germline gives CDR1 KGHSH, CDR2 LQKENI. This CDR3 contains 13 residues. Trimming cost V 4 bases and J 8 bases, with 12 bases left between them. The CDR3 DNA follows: TGTGCCAGCTCACTACGGGAGCGCGATGAGCAGTTCTTC. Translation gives CASSLRERDEQFF.

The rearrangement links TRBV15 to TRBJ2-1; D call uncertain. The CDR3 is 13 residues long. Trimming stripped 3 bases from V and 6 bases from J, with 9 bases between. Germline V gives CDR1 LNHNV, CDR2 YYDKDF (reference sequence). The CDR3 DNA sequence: TGTGCCACCAGCAGGAAGGCAATCAATGAGCAGTTCTTC. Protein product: CATSRKAINEQFF.

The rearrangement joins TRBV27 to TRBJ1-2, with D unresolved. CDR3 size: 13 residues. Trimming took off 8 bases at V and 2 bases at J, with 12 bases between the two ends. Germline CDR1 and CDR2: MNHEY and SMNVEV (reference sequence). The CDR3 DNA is TGTGCCAGCGCCATGGGCGGCAACTATGGCTACACCTTC. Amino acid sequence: CASAMGGNYGYTF.

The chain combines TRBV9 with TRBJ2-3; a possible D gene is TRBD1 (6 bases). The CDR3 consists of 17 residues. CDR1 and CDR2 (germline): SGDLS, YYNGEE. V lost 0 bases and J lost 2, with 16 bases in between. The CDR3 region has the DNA TGTGCCAGCAGCGTAGGAGGGGGTGCGGCGATCACAGATACGCAGTATTTT. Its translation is CASSVGGGAAITDTQYF.

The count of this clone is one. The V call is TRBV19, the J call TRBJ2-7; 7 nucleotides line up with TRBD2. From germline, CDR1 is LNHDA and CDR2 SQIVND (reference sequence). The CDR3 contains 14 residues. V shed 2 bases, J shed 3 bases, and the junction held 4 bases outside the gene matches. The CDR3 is CASSITGGIYEQYF. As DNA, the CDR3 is TGTGCCAGTAGTATAACGGGGGGTATCTACGAGCAGTACTTC.

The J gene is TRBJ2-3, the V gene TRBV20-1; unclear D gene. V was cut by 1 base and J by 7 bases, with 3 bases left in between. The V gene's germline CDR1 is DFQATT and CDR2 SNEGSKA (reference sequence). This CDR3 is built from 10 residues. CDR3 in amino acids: CSARGNTQYF. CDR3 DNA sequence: TGCAGTGCTAGAGGAAATACGCAGTATTTT.

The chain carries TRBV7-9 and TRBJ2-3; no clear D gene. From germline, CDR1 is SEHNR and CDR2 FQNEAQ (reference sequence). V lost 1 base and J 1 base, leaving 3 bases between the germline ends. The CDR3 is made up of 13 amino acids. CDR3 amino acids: CASSLVGTDTQYF. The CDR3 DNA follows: TGTGCCAGCAGCTTAGTCGGCACAGATACGCAGTATTTT. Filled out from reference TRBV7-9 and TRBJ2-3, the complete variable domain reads DTGVSQNPRHKITKRGQNVTFRCDPISEHNRLYWYRQTLGQGPEFLTYFQNEAQLEKSRLLSDRFSAERPKGSFSTLEIQRTEQGDSAMYLCASSLVGTDTQYFGPGTRLTVL.

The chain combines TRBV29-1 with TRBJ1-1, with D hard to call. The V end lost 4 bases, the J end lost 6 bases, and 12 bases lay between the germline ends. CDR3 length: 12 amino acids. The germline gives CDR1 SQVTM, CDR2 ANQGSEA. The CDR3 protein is CSVVIRQPEAFF. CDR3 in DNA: TGCAGCGTTGTTATTAGGCAGCCTGAAGCTTTCTTT. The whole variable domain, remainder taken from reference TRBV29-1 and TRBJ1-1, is SAVISQKPSRDICQRGTSLTIQCQVDSQVTMMFWYRQQPGQSLTLIATANQGSEATYESGFVIDKFPISRPNLTFSTLTVSNMSPEDSSIYLCSVVIRQPEAFFGQGTRLTVV.

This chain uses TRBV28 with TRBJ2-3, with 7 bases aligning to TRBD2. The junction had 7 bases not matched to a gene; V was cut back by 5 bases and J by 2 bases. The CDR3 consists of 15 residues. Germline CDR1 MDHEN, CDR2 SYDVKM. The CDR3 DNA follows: TGTGCCAGCAGTCAGGGAGGGGCACCCACAGATACGCAGTATTTT. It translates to CASSQGGAPTDTQYF. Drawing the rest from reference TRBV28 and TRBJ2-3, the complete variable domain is DVKVTQSSRYLVKRTGEKVFLECVQDMDHENMFWYRQDPGLGLRLIYFSYDVKMKEKGDIPEGYSVSREKKERFSLILESASTNQTSMYLCASSQGGAPTDTQYFGPGTRLTVL.

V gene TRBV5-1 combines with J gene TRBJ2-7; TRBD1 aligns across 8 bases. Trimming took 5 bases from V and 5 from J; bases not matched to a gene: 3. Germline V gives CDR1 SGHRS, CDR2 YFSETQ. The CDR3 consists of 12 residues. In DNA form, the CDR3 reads TGCGCCAGCAGGGACAGGGAGCACGAGCAGTACTTC. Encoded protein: CASRDREHEQYF.

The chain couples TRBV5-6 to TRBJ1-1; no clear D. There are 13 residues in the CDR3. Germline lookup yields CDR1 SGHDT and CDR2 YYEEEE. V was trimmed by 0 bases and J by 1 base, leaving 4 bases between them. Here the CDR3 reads CASSLEGNTEAFF. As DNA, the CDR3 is TGTGCCAGCAGCTTGGAGGGGAACACTGAAGCTTTCTTT.

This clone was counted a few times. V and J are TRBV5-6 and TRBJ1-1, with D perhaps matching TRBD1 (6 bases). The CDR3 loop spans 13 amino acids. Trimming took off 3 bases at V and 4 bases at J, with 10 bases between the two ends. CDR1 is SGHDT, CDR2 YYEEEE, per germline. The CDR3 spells CASSSGQFTEAFF. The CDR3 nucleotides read TGTGCCAGCAGCTCCGGACAGTTCACTGAAGCTTTCTTT.

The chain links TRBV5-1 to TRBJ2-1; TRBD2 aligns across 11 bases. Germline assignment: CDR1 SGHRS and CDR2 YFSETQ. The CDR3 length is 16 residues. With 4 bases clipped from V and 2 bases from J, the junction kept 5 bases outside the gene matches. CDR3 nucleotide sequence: TGCGCCAGCAGCCAAATAGCGGGAGGGCCCTACAATGAGCAGTTCTTC. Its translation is CASSQIAGGPYNEQFF. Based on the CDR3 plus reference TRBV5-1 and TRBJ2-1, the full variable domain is KAGVTQTPRYLIKTRGQQVTLSCSPISGHRSVSWYQQTPGQGLQFLFEYFSETQRNKGNFPGRFSGRQFSNSRSEMNVSTLELGDSALYLCASSQIAGGPYNEQFFGPGTRLTVL.

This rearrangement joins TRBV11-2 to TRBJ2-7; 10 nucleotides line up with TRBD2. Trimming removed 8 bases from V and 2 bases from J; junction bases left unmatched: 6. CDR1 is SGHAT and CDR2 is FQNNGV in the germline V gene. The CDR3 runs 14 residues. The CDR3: CASAHGTSAYEQYF. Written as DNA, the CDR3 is TGTGCCAGCGCCCATGGGACTAGCGCCTACGAGCAGTACTTC.

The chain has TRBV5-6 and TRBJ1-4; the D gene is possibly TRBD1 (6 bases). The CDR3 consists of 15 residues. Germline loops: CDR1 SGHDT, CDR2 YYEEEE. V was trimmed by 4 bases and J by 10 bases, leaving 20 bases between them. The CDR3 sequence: CASSKRQAGEGKLFF. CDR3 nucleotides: TGTGCCAGCAGCAAAAGACAGGCCGGCGAGGGAAAACTGTTTTTT.

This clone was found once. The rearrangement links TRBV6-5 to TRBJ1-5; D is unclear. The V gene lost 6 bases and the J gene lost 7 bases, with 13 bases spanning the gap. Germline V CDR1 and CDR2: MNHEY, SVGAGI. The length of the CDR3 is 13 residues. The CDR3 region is CASRRDSSQPQHF. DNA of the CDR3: TGTGCCAGCAGACGGGATAGCAGCCAGCCCCAGCATTTT.